This TCR beta chain was obtained from a study of T cells in women clearing cervical HPV infection. On this clone: The read halts 3 residues ahead of the CDR3 end, with the missing end drawn from the germline J gene.

Method: immunoSEQ multiplex PCR; TCRdb's copy keeps in-frame clones and lacks some. The sample's table shows around 21,000 clones. The CDR3 length is 12 residues. The germline CDR1 and CDR2 sequences are MNHEY and SVGEGT. The chain has TRBV6-2 or TRBV6-3 and TRBJ1-2, with D maybe TRBD1 (5 bases). Sequenced: blood buffy coat. The clonotype was recovered from a woman between 18 and 70 years old with a cervical HPV16 infection that either progressed to CIN3+ or cleared (not recorded which). The CDR3 DNA, read in part, is TGTGCCAGCACTGGGGGGATCTACGAC. Protein sequence: CASTGGIYD. The CDR3 as a whole reads CASTGGIYDYTF.